This entry lists 21 T cell receptor beta chains sequenced from one sample in a study of T cells in Graves' hyperthyroidism and ophthalmopathy. Authors of the study amplified TCR beta CDR3 regions from RNA transcripts. HTBI primers were used for first-round RT-PCR of the TCR CDR3. TCRdb independently ran MiXCR on the multiplex PCR reads; one entry per CDR3 protein. The sample has under 800,000 distinct CDR3 sequences, 12% to 15% seen once. Sample: blood. These receptors were obtained from a woman under 30 with Graves' hyperthyroidism.

V and J are TRBV6-2 or TRBV6-3 and TRBJ2-3, with no clear D. Trimming took 5 bases from V and 3 from J, leaving 12 bases between them. CDR3 length: 14 amino acids. Germline CDR1 and CDR2: MNHEY and SVGEGT. Written as DNA, the CDR3 is TGTGCCAGCAGTGATAGCTGGGCTACAGATACGCAGTATTTT. It is translated as CASSDSWATDTQYF.

V gene TRBV28 combines with J gene TRBJ2-7; 7 bases match TRBD1. Germline CDR1 MDHEN, CDR2 SYDVKM. J was trimmed by 0 bases and V by 2 bases; bases with no gene match: 13. This CDR3 spans 18 amino acids. CDR3 DNA sequence: TGTGCCAGCAGTTTACCTTTTTCCGGGACAGTTTTCTCCTACGAGCAGTACTTC. Translation gives CASSLPFSGTVFSYEQYF. Looking up the rest from reference TRBV28 and TRBJ2-7 gives the full variable domain: DVKVTQSSRYLVKRTGEKVFLECVQDMDHENMFWYRQDPGLGLRLIYFSYDVKMKEKGDIPEGYSVSREKKERFSLILESASTNQTSMYLCASSLPFSGTVFSYEQYFGPGTRLTVT.

This clonotype was observed a handful of times. This chain connects TRBV11-3 to TRBJ1-6; a weak D match, TRBD1 (5 bases). The V gene lost 5 bases and the J gene lost 9 bases, with 17 bases spanning the gap. This CDR3 is built from 15 residues. Germline assignment: CDR1 SGHNT and CDR2 YENEEA. Written as DNA, the CDR3 is TGTGCCAGCAGCCGAGGACGGGGGTATGGTTCACCCCTCCACTTT. Its protein product is CASSRGRGYGSPLHF.

In its sample, this clonotype was seen many times. This sequence joins TRBV24-1 and TRBJ2-7; D gene ambiguous. V was trimmed by 5 bases and J by 3 bases, leaving 4 bases between them. Germline V gene data show CDR1 as KGHDR and CDR2 as SFDVKD. This CDR3 contains 11 residues. This chain's CDR3 is CATSVGYEQYF. The CDR3 DNA reads as TGTGCCACCAGTGTTGGCTACGAGCAGTACTTC.

The chain employs TRBV12-3 or TRBV12-4 and TRBJ2-5, with 9 bases identical to TRBD2. This CDR3 spans 13 amino acids. With 4 bases clipped from V and 9 bases from J, the junction kept 6 bases outside the gene matches. CDR3 sequence: CASSWAGGAAQYF. For the CDR3, the DNA is TGTGCCAGCAGTTGGGCGGGGGGGGCGGCCCAGTACTTC.

Comment on this clonotype: A much larger clone sits a single nucleotide away, making a read error possible. The J gene is TRBJ2-7, the V gene TRBV2; D remains unclear. CDR3 length: 16 amino acids. In germline, CDR1 is SNHLY, CDR2 FYNNEI. Here the CDR3 DNA reads TGTGCCAGCAGTGCGTCTCCACCCTCCGCCTACGAGCAGTCGGACTTC. Its protein is CASSASPPSAYEQSDF. The full variable domain, its missing parts supplied by reference TRBV2 and TRBJ2-7, is EPEVTQTPSHQVTQMGQEVILRCVPISNHLYFYWYRQILGQKVEFLVSFYNNEISEKSEIFDDQFSVERPDGSNFTLKIRSTKLEDSAMYFCASSASPPSAYEQSDFGPGTRLTVT.

The chain carries TRBV5-8 and TRBJ1-1; unclear D gene. The germline CDR1 and CDR2 sequences are SGHTS and YDEGEE. The CDR3 is 9 residues long. Trimming stripped 2 bases from V and 9 bases from J, with 2 bases between. The CDR3 DNA sequence: TGTGCCAGCAGCTTAAAAGCTTTCTTT. This gives the protein CASSLKAFF.

The chain has TRBV12-5 and TRBJ2-5; no clear D gene. The germline V gene encodes CDR1 LGHNT and CDR2 FRNRAP. CDR3 length equals 13 residues. Trimming cost V 5 bases and J 1 base, with 8 bases left between them. The CDR3 region has the DNA TGTGCTAGTGGTCCCGGTAGCCAAGAGACCCAGTACTTC. Encoded protein: CASGPGSQETQYF.

This clonotype has a count of ten or more. V usage is TRBV6-2 or TRBV6-3 and J usage is TRBJ1-1, with D unresolved. Germline CDR1 MNHEY, CDR2 SVGEGT. There are 15 residues in the CDR3. The V and J ends lost 0 bases and 2 bases respectively, with 10 bases between them. The CDR3 DNA is TGTGCCAGCAGTTACTCTCAAGCCCTCAACACTGAAGCTTTCTTT. Translating gives CASSYSQALNTEAFF.

This clonotype was seen many times. The CDR3 coding sequence is TGTGCCAGTAGTATACCGGGACAGGACCGGGGGGAGCAGTACTTC. Amino acids: CASSIPGQDRGEQYF. This chain uses TRBV19 with TRBJ2-7; TRBD1 aligns across 8 bases. Germline V CDR1 and CDR2: LNHDA, SQIVND (reference sequence). There are 15 residues in the CDR3. Unmatched junction bases numbered 10, after V lost 2 bases and J lost 7 bases.

This clonotype was recorded at least ten times. The chain employs TRBV4-1 and TRBJ2-1; TRBD2 agrees at 8 bases. The germline V gene has CDR1 MGHRA and CDR2 YSYEKL. The CDR3 spans 18 residues. The trim removed 1 base at V and 4 bases at J, leaving 12 bases unmatched. CDR3 residues: CASSQGVLREVPYNEQFF. Written as DNA, the CDR3 is TGCGCCAGCAGCCAAGGCGTTTTGCGGGAGGTACCATACAATGAGCAGTTCTTC.

This clonotype was seen more than once but under ten times. The rearrangement uses TRBV20-1 and TRBJ2-1; 9 bases map to TRBD1. Looked up from germline, CDR1 is DFQATT and CDR2 is SNEGSKA (reference sequence). J was trimmed by 5 bases and V by 5 bases; bases with no gene match: 7. CDR3 length: 14 residues. The CDR3 reads CSAHTGGVNNEQFF. In nucleotides, the CDR3 is TGCAGTGCTCATACAGGGGGCGTAAACAATGAGCAGTTCTTC.

A note on this clonotype: This may come from a read error, since a much larger clone is one base off. The chain links TRBV20-1 to TRBJ2-7, with D hard to call. With 5 bases removed from V and 1 base from J, the gap between germline ends came to 15 bases. Germline V CDR1 and CDR2: DFQATT, SNEGSKA (reference sequence). The CDR3 extends over 14 amino acids. Here the CDR3 DNA reads TGCAGTGCTGGTGACTGGATGCATTCCTACGAGCAGTACTTC. Translation: CSAGDWMHSYEQYF.

In its sample, this clonotype was seen a few times. A much larger clone differs by one base, so this may be a read error. This rearrangement joins TRBV28 to TRBJ2-1; D possibly corresponds to TRBD1 (5 bases). CDR1 is MDHEN and CDR2 is SYDVKM in the germline V gene. V was trimmed by 5 bases and J by 2 bases, leaving 16 bases between them. CDR3 length: 16 amino acids. The DNA for the CDR3 is TGTGCCAGCAGTATACCACCCGACAGTACCTACAATGAGCAGTTCTTC. This sequence encodes CASSIPPDSTYNEQFF.

The CDR3 protein is CASSLTGTSITEQFF. As DNA, the CDR3 is TGTGCCAGCAGCCTTACCGGGACTAGCATCACTGAGCAGTTCTTC. The chain has TRBV7-9 and TRBJ2-1; TRBD2 matches at 9 bases. CDR3 length equals 15 residues. In germline, CDR1 is SEHNR, CDR2 FQNEAQ (reference sequence). The J segment lost 9 bases and the V segment lost 5 bases, leaving 11 bases of the junction unmatched.

Comment on this clonotype: No conserved phenylalanine or tryptophan is present at the end of the CDR3, so a read error is the likely explanation. The rearrangement uses TRBV5-6 and TRBJ2-1; D unclear. V was clipped by 4 bases and J by 7 bases, with 6 bases between them. The length of the CDR3 is 11 residues. Germline-derived CDR1 and CDR2 are SGHDT and YYEEEE. Written as DNA, the CDR3 is TGTGCCAGCAGCCTCGGAAATGAGCAGTTCTCC. This translates into CASSLGNEQFS.

J is TRBJ2-7 and V is TRBV7-8; possible D gene TRBD1, 5 bases. V was shortened by 1 base and J by 3 bases, with 10 bases between the two germline ends. CDR3 size: 14 residues. Germline CDR1 SGHVS, CDR2 FQNEAQ. In DNA, the CDR3 is TGTGCCAGCAGCTTAGGGACATCTCACTACGAGCAGTACTTC. Its protein is CASSLGTSHYEQYF.

The chain links TRBV18 to TRBJ1-6; 7 nucleotides agree with TRBD1. CDR3 length: 16 residues. The J segment lost 6 bases and the V segment lost 4 bases, leaving 9 bases of the junction unmatched. CDR1 is KGHSH and CDR2 is LQKENI in the germline V gene. The CDR3 spells CASSLTNTGANSPLHF. The CDR3 coding sequence is TGTGCCAGCTCACTAACAAATACAGGGGCTAATTCACCCCTCCACTTT.

In this sample, this clonotype turned up many times. J is TRBJ2-5 and V is TRBV27; possible D gene TRBD2, 6 bases. Germline CDR1 and CDR2: MNHEY and SMNVEV (reference sequence). Between the trimmed V and J ends, which lost 5 bases and 5 bases, there was a span of 15 bases. This CDR3 is built from 14 residues. For the CDR3, the DNA is TGTGCCAGCAGTCCCTACGGGAGTTTCGAGACCCAGTACTTC. It translates to CASSPYGSFETQYF.

At least ten counts were recorded for this clonotype. The chain employs TRBV6-1 and TRBJ1-2; 10 bases match TRBD1. V lost 1 base, J lost 8 bases, and 7 bases stayed unmatched. The V gene's germline CDR1 is MNHNS and CDR2 SASEGT. This CDR3 comprises 15 residues. Here the CDR3 DNA reads TGTGCCAGCAGTGAAGTAGGCGGGACAGGGGACGGCTACACCTTC. Translating gives CASSEVGGTGDGYTF.

V gene TRBV7-9 combines with J gene TRBJ2-4, with D possibly matching TRBD2 (7 bases). With 6 bases removed from V and 4 bases from J, the gap between germline ends came to 16 bases. Germline assignment: CDR1 SEHNR and CDR2 FQNEAQ (reference sequence). The CDR3 is 15 amino acids. The CDR3 spells CASSRGGGTKNIQYF. The CDR3 DNA is TGTGCCAGCAGTAGAGGGGGGGGGACGAAAAACATTCAGTACTTC. Full variable domain (rest looked up from reference TRBV7-9 and TRBJ2-4): DTGVSQNPRHKITKRGQNVTFRCDPISEHNRLYWYRQTLGQGPEFLTYFQNEAQLEKSRLLSDRFSAERPKGSFSTLEIQRTEQGDSAMYLCASSRGGGTKNIQYFGAGTRLSVL.